The sequence of this T cell receptor (beta chain) was determined in a study of OX40 agonist ivuxolimab in advanced cancers. Germline CDR1 reads SGHAT; CDR2 reads FQNNGV. CDR3 length: 14 residues. With 1 base removed from V and 7 bases from J, the gap between germline ends came to 14 bases. Assay used: immunoSEQ multiplex PCR; TCRdb lists only in-frame clones, some missing. The sample includes 55,000 to 80,000 clones, 70% to 90% of them seen just once. The sequence derives from an adult with an advanced solid tumor such as melanoma, head and neck, liver or kidney cancer. The sample in question was CD4+ or CD8+ T cells sorted from blood, obtained in a trial of the OX40 agonist ivuxolimab. The V call is TRBV11-2, the J call TRBJ2-7; D is ambiguous. In nucleotides, the CDR3 is TGTGCCAGCAGCTTAGCCTCTAGGGTGGGTGAGCAGTACTTC. Amino acids: CASSLASRVGEQYF. The full variable domain, in which reference TRBV11-2 and TRBJ2-7 provide the parts outside the CDR3, is EAGVAQSPRYKIIEKRQSVAFWCNPISGHATLYWYQQILGQGPKLLIQFQNNGVVDDSQLPKDRFSAERLKGVDSTLKIQPAKLEDSAVYLCASSLASRVGEQYFGPGTRLTVT.